Each of the 21 T cell receptor beta chains below was sequenced from the same sample in a study of blood T cell repertoires in COVID-19. TCRdb's copy holds only in-frame clones and misses some; the assay was immunoSEQ multiplex PCR. The repertoire includes roughly 100,000 clones, around four fifths of them detected once, and 19% sits in the top ten. The sequenced sample was peripheral blood. These TCRs come from a woman in her seventies with acute or convalescent COVID-19.

The V gene is TRBV28, the J gene TRBJ1-2, with TRBD1 identical over 7 bases. In germline, CDR1 is MDHEN, CDR2 SYDVKM. Trimming at V came to 5 bases and at J to 5 bases, leaving 8 bases not matched to a gene. The CDR3 has 14 residues. CDR3: CASSLTGTQYGYTF. The CDR3 region has the DNA TGTGCCAGCAGTCTGACAGGGACCCAATATGGCTACACCTTC.

V is TRBV30 and J is TRBJ1-6; D is ambiguous. CDR3 length: 14 amino acids. V was trimmed by 4 bases and J by 7 bases, leaving 14 bases between them. The germline gives CDR1 GTSNPN, CDR2 SVGIG (reference sequence). The CDR3 sequence: CAWTTLVGNSPLHF. The CDR3 nucleotides are TGTGCCTGGACTACCTTGGTCGGGAATTCACCCCTCCACTTT. Variable domain in full (rest from reference TRBV30 and TRBJ1-6): SQTIHQWPATLVQPVGSPLSLECTVEGTSNPNLYWYRQAAGRGLQLLFYSVGIGQISSEVPQNLSASRPQDRQFILSSKKLLLSDSGFYLCAWTTLVGNSPLHFGNGTRLTVT.

V usage is TRBV18 and J usage is TRBJ1-1; TRBD1 matches at 7 bases. Germline loops: CDR1 KGHSH, CDR2 LQKENI. Trimming cost V 6 bases and J 6 bases; bases outside gene matches: 7. This CDR3 is built from 13 residues. The CDR3 loop reads CASSRDRIAEAFF. CDR3 nucleotide sequence: TGTGCCAGCTCGCGGGACAGAATCGCTGAAGCTTTCTTT.

The chain's CDR3 is CATSDGLTGDVFQETQYF. Here the CDR3 DNA reads TGTGCCACCAGTGATGGATTGACAGGGGACGTATTTCAAGAGACCCAGTACTTC. V and J are TRBV24-1 and TRBJ2-5; TRBD1 matches 8 bases. Losses at the gene ends were 3 bases for V and 2 bases for J; bases not matched to a gene: 13. This CDR3 is built from 18 residues. Germline CDR1 is KGHDR and CDR2 is SFDVKD.

The chain combines TRBV9 with TRBJ2-7, with 7 nucleotides matching TRBD1. The V segment lost 4 bases and the J segment 6 bases; nucleotides outside the gene matches: 7. Looked up from germline, CDR1 is SGDLS and CDR2 is YYNGEE. The CDR3 totals 13 residues. The CDR3: CASSPNPGGEQYF. Written as DNA, the CDR3 is TGTGCCAGCAGCCCAAACCCAGGGGGCGAGCAGTACTTC.

The rearrangement joins TRBV6-5 to TRBJ1-5; 7 bases fit TRBD1. The V gene's germline CDR1 is MNHEY and CDR2 SVGAGI. The CDR3 length is 15 residues. Trimming took 6 bases from V and 1 from J; bases not matched to a gene: 6. DNA of the CDR3: TGTGCCAGCAGAACAGGGGTCGAAAGCAATCAGCCCCAGCATTTT. It translates to CASRTGVESNQPQHF.

V gene TRBV5-1 combines with J gene TRBJ2-1; 10 bases are shared with TRBD2. This CDR3 region has 15 residues. V shed 4 bases and J 4 bases; nucleotides not matched to a gene: 5. CDR1 is SGHRS and CDR2 is YFSETQ in the germline V gene. The CDR3 nucleotides are TGCGCCAGCAGCCCTCCTAGCGGGGGATACAATGAGCAGTTCTTC. Translated, it gives CASSPPSGGYNEQFF.

This chain joins TRBV7-2 and TRBJ2-1, with 12 bases lining up with TRBD2. The CDR3 length is 15 residues. Looked up from germline, CDR1 is SGHTA and CDR2 is FQGNSA. J lost 4 bases, V lost 5 bases, and 3 bases had no gene match. This CDR3 is CASSGLAGGYNEQFF. The DNA of the CDR3 is TGTGCCAGCAGCGGCCTAGCGGGGGGGTACAATGAGCAGTTCTTC.

The chain links TRBV18 to TRBJ2-7; 8 nucleotides agree with TRBD1. This CDR3 is 15 amino acids long. Trimming removed 2 bases from V and 3 bases from J; junction bases left unmatched: 6. Germline lookup yields CDR1 KGHSH and CDR2 LQKENI. This chain's CDR3 is CASSPGTGSIYEQYF. The DNA of the CDR3 is TGTGCCAGCTCACCAGGGACAGGCAGCATCTACGAGCAGTACTTC.

V usage is TRBV4-3 and J usage is TRBJ1-4, with D possibly TRBD1 on 6 matching bases. CDR3 length: 16 amino acids. V was clipped by 0 bases and J by 6 bases, with 14 bases between them. Germline-derived CDR1 and CDR2 are LGHNA and YSLEER. CDR3 nucleotides: TGCGCCAGCAGCCAAGATGGGGGGGGGCTATATGAAAAACTGTTTTTT. This translates into CASSQDGGGLYEKLFF.

This clone was counted a few times. The chain has TRBV7-9 and TRBJ1-4; D uncertain. The CDR3 runs to 15 residues. CDR1 is SEHNR and CDR2 is FQNEAQ in the germline V gene (reference sequence). With 5 bases removed from V and 8 bases from J, the gap between germline ends came to 18 bases. The CDR3, as DNA: TGTGCCAGCAGCCCCCTTCCCAGTGCTGGCGAAAAACTGTTTTTT. This codes for CASSPLPSAGEKLFF.

This clone was counted between two and nine times. This rearrangement joins TRBV2 to TRBJ1-2, with D unresolved. Trimming shortened V by 4 bases and J by 8 bases, and 17 bases separated the two germline ends. Germline V gene sequence: CDR1 SNHLY, CDR2 FYNNEI. The CDR3 length is 14 residues. CDR3 sequence (DNA): TGTGCCAGCAGTGCGTTTGTCCGTCAGTCGGGCTACACCTTC. Its translation is CASSAFVRQSGYTF.

V and J are TRBV27 and TRBJ2-1; 9 positions agree with TRBD2. Germline CDR1 is MNHEY and CDR2 is SMNVEV (reference sequence). The CDR3 extends over 20 amino acids. V was pared by 10 bases and J by 1 base, with 23 bases of the junction left unmatched. DNA of the CDR3: TGTGCCACCCGAGACCCGCGGGGGGGTGCTTTAGGAGAATCCTACAATGAGCAGTTCTTC. This gives the protein CATRDPRGGALGESYNEQFF.

The rearrangement uses TRBV5-1 and TRBJ2-6; 11 positions agree with TRBD2. CDR3 length: 18 residues. Trimming at V came to 4 bases and at J to 0 bases, leaving 6 bases not matched to a gene. The germline V gene has CDR1 SGHRS and CDR2 YFSETQ. The CDR3 DNA is TGCGCCAGCAGCGCGGGACTAGCGGCTACCTCTGGGGCCAACGTCCTGACTTTC. Residues: CASSAGLAATSGANVLTF.

V and J are TRBV5-4 and TRBJ1-2; 12 bases map to TRBD1. CDR1 and CDR2 (germline): SGHNT, YYREEE (reference sequence). CDR3 size: 15 residues. The V gene end was trimmed by 0 bases and the J gene end by 5 bases; junction bases not matched to a gene: 2. CDR3 sequence reads: CASSLGGQGAYGYTF. CDR3 nucleotides: TGTGCCAGCAGCTTGGGGGGACAGGGGGCATATGGCTACACCTTC.

This chain joins TRBV21-1 and TRBJ1-2. TRBV21-1 is reported as a pseudogene. This CDR3 contains 13 residues. DNA for the CDR3: TGTGCCAGCCCAGGCATAGGGGAGGGTGGCTACACCTTC. It yields the protein CASPGIGEGGYTF.

The J gene is TRBJ1-5, the V gene TRBV19, with D possibly TRBD1 on 6 matching bases. This CDR3 spans 16 amino acids. The V gene's germline CDR1 is LNHDA and CDR2 SQIVND (reference sequence). V shed 0 bases and J shed 8 bases, with 17 bases lying between them. The CDR3 DNA is TGTGCCAGTAGTATAGATGCGTCAGGGGCGAAGAAGCCCCAGCATTTT. This codes for CASSIDASGAKKPQHF.

The chain recombines TRBV25-1 with TRBJ2-3, with a weak D call TRBD1 (6 bases). The CDR3 contains 15 residues. The V gene lost 2 bases and the J gene lost 5 bases, with 14 bases spanning the gap. CDR1 is MGHDK and CDR2 is SYGVNS in the germline V gene. CDR3 sequence: CASSERVQGGDTQYF. CDR3 DNA sequence: TGTGCCAGCAGTGAACGGGTACAGGGCGGAGATACGCAGTATTTT.

This rearrangement joins TRBV24-1 to TRBJ2-6; the match to TRBD1 covers 7 bases. The CDR3 covers 17 residues. Per germline, CDR1 KGHDR and CDR2 SFDVKD. V shed 6 bases, J shed 2 bases, and the junction held 9 bases outside the gene matches. The CDR3 nucleotides are TGTGCCACCAGTCCCCGCCCTCAGGGGGCTGGGGCCAACGTCCTGACTTTC. Its protein product is CATSPRPQGAGANVLTF.

V is TRBV5-1 and J is TRBJ2-2, with 11 bases that match TRBD1. With V trimmed by 2 bases and J by 7 bases, 10 bases remained unmatched. The germline V gene has CDR1 SGHRS and CDR2 YFSETQ. The CDR3 is made up of 17 amino acids. CDR3 loop: CASSFGQGAKKDGELFF. The CDR3 DNA is TGCGCCAGCAGCTTCGGACAGGGGGCTAAAAAAGACGGGGAGCTGTTTTTT.

This sequence joins TRBV27 and TRBJ1-2; D may be TRBD1 (5 bases). CDR3 length: 14 amino acids. Germline CDR1 reads MNHEY; CDR2 reads SMNVEV (reference sequence). Trimming pared 5 bases from V and 6 bases from J, leaving 16 bases between. The CDR3, as DNA: TGTGCCAGCAGTCCCGTTAGGGACTCGCATGGCTACACCTTC. It specifies CASSPVRDSHGYTF.